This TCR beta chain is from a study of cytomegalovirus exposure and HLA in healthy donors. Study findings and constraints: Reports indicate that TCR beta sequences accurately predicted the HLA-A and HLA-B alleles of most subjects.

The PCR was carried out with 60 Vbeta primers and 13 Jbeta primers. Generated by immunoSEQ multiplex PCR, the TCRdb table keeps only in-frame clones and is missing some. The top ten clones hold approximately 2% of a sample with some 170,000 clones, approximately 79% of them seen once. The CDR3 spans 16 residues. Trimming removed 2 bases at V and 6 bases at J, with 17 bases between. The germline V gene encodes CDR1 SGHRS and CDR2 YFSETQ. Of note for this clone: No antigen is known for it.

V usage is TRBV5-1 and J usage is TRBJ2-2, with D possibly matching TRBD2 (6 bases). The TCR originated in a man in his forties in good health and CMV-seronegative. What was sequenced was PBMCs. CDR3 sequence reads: CASSFAIGGAAGELFF. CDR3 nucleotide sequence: TGCGCCAGCAGCTTCGCGATTGGCGGGGCGGCCGGGGAGCTGTTTTTT.